The 7 T cell receptor beta chains presented below share a single source sample, sequenced in a study of blood T cell repertoires in COVID-19. The assay was immunoSEQ multiplex PCR, and TCRdb's table has in-frame clones only and misses some. Altogether more than 95,000 clones are present, roughly 72% being singletons, with the ten largest covering around 6.2%. The sample comprised peripheral blood. Source of these receptors: a man older than 75 with COVID-19, enrolled during active disease.

This rearrangement joins TRBV11-2 to TRBJ2-3, with 7 bases fitting TRBD2. Germline V lookup: CDR1 SGHAT, CDR2 FQNNGV. With V trimmed by 5 bases and J by 2 bases, 10 bases remained unmatched. This CDR3 spans 16 amino acids. This chain's CDR3 is CASSARGAGDTDTQYF. The CDR3 nucleotides read TGTGCCAGCAGCGCCCGAGGGGCGGGAGACACAGATACGCAGTATTTT.

This chain joins TRBV14 and TRBJ2-7, with 12 positions matching TRBD2. CDR1 and CDR2 (germline): SGHDN, FVKESK. This CDR3 has 15 amino acids. With V trimmed by 4 bases and J by 2 bases, 3 bases remained unmatched. DNA for the CDR3: TGTGCCAGCAGCCGGGGGACTAGCGGGCCCTACGAGCAGTACTTC. This gives the protein CASSRGTSGPYEQYF. The full variable domain, with the rest looked up from reference TRBV14 and TRBJ2-7, is EAGVTQFPSHSVIEKGQTVTLRCDPISGHDNLYWYRRVMGKEIKFLLHFVKESKQDESGMPNNRFLAERTGGTYSTLKVQPAELEDSGVYFCASSRGTSGPYEQYFGPGTRLTVT.

This clone has at least ten counts. The chain carries TRBV6-1 and TRBJ2-7, with 8 bases identical to TRBD2. The length of the CDR3 is 14 residues. Germline assignment: CDR1 MNHNS and CDR2 SASEGT. V gave up 1 base and J gave up 6 bases; unmatched junction bases: 5. The CDR3, as DNA: TGTGCCAGCAGTGAAGGCAGCGGGAGTGGCGAGCAGTACTTC. This codes for CASSEGSGSGEQYF.

The chain has TRBV7-2 and TRBJ1-5, with TRBD1 as a possible D gene (5 bases). CDR3 size: 15 residues. CDR1 is SGHTA, CDR2 FQGNSA, per germline. V lost 5 bases and J 4 bases, leaving 15 bases between the germline ends. The chain's CDR3 is CASSLRANENQPQHF. The CDR3 DNA reads TGTGCCAGCAGCCTCAGGGCTAATGAGAATCAGCCCCAGCATTTT.

The chain couples TRBV5-1 to TRBJ1-1, with D maybe TRBD1 (5 bases). This CDR3 has 16 amino acids. Looked up from germline, CDR1 is SGHRS and CDR2 is YFSETQ. V was shortened by 0 bases and J by 2 bases, with 14 bases between the two germline ends. The CDR3 nucleotides read TGCGCCAGCAGCTTGGGTCCTAATGGGGCTAACACTGAAGCTTTCTTT. Protein: CASSLGPNGANTEAFF.

This CDR3 is CASSLGRLTDTQYF. CDR3 bases: TGTGCCAGCAGCTTGGGCCGGCTCACAGATACGCAGTATTTT. The chain is built from TRBV7-9 and TRBJ2-3; D gene unclear. Germline-derived CDR1 and CDR2 are SEHNR and FQNEAQ (reference sequence). V was clipped by 3 bases and J by 2 bases, with 9 bases between them. The CDR3 is made up of 14 amino acids.

This chain joins TRBV18 and TRBJ2-2; the D gene is possibly TRBD1 (6 bases). The germline V gene encodes CDR1 KGHSH and CDR2 LQKENI. V was clipped by 3 bases and J by 4 bases, with 15 bases between them. The CDR3 runs to 16 residues. CDR3 in DNA: TGTGCCAGCTCACCCTCGGGCTCACAGGGCACCGGGGAGCTGTTTTTT. Protein product: CASSPSGSQGTGELFF.